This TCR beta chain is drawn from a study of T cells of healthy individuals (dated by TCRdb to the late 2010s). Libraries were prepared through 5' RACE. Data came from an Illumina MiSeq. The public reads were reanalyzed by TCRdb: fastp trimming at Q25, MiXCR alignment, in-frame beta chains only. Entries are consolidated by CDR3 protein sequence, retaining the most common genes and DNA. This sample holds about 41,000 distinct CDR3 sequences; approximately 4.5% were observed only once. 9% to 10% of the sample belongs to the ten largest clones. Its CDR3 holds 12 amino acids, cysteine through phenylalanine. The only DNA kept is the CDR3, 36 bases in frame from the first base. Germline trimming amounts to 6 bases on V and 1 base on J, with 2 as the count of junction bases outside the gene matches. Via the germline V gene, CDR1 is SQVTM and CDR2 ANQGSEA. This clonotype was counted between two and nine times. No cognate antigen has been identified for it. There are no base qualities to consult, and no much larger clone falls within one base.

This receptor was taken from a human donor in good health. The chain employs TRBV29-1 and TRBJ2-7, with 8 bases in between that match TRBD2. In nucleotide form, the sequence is TGCAGCGTGGTAGCGGGGTCCTACGAGCAGTACTTC. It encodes CSVVAGSYEQYF.